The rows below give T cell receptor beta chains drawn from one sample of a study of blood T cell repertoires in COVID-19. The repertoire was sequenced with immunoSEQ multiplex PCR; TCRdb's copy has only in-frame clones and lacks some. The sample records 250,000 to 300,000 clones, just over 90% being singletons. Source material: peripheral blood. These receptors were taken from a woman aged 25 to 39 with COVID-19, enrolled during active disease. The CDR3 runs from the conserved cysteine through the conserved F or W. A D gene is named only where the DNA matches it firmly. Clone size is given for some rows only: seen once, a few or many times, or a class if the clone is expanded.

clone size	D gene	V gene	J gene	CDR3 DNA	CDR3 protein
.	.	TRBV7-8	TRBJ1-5	TGTGCCAGCAGCTTAGAAGGAGGCCCGAATCAGCCCCAGCATTTT	CASSLEGGPNQPQHF
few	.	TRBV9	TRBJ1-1	TGTGCCAGCAGCCTCGGAGGGAGCACTGAAGCTTTCTTT	CASSLGGSTEAFF
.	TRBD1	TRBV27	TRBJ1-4	TGTGCCAGCAGTTTATCGGAAAGGGGGCGAAGAGGAAAACTGTTTTTT	CASSLSERGRRGKLFF
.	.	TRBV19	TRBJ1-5	TGTGCCAGTAGTGGGACTGGCAATCAGCCCCAGCATTTT	CASSGTGNQPQHF
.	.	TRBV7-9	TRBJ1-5	TGTGCCAGCAGCTTAGGGGAGGGTACACAGCATTTT	CASSLGEGTQHF
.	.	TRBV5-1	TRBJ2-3	TGCGCCAGCAGTTTACAGGGTACTAGCACAGATACGCAGTATTTT	CASSLQGTSTDTQYF
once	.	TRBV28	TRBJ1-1	TGTGCCAGCAGTTTATCTAGGGGCGGCACTGAAGCTTTCTTT	CASSLSRGGTEAFF
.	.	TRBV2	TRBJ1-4	TGTGCCAGCAGGGCCCCTCCGGGACTCCAAGGGGAAAAACTGTTTTTT	CASRAPPGLQGEKLFF
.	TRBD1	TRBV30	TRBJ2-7	TGTGCCTGTACGGACAGGGCCTACGAGCAGTACTTC	CACTDRAYEQYF
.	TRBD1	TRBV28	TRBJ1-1	TGTGCCAGCAGCCCTCGTACCGGGACAGGGCGTCCCCTGAACACTGAAGCTTTCTTT	CASSPRTGTGRPLNTEAFF
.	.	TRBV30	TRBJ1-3	TGTGCCTGGAGTTCCGCGACAGACGAGCGAAACACCATATATTTT	CAWSSATDERNTIYF
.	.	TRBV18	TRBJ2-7	TGTGCCAGCTCACGCGACTACGAGCAGTACTTC	CASSRDYEQYF
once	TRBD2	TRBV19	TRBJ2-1	TGTGCCAGTAGTAGCGGGAGCTCCTACAATGAGCAGTTCTTC	CASSSGSSYNEQFF
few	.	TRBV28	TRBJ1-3	TGTGCCAGCAGTTTTAGAGCGGGAAACACCATATATTTT	CASSFRAGNTIYF
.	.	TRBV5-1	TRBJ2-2	TGCGCCAGCAGCTTGGCCAGTCAGGGGATAACCGGGGAGCTGTTTTTT	CASSLASQGITGELFF
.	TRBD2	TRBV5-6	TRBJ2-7	TGTGCCAGCAGCGCAGAAACCGGGACTAGCGGGAGTTGTTTC	CASSAETGTSGSCF
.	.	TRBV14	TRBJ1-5	TGTGCCAGCAGCCAAGATACGGGGTCCTGGCAGCCCCAGCATTTT	CASSQDTGSWQPQHF
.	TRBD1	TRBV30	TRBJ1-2	TGTGCCTGGATCTCCGGACAGGGGGCAAGCGGCTACACCTTC	CAWISGQGASGYTF
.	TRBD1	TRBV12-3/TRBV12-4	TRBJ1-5	TGTGCCAGCAGCCAGGGGGCTCAGCCCCAGCATTTT	CASSQGAQPQHF
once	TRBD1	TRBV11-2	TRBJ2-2	TGTGCCAGCAGCTTAGGACAGGGGGCCGCCGGGGAGCTGTTTTTT	CASSLGQGAAGELFF
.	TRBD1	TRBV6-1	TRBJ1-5	TGTGCCAGCAGTGAGCCAGGGGGGAGCAATCAGCCCCAGCATTTT	CASSEPGGSNQPQHF
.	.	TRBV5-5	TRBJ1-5	TGTGCCAGCAGCCGAAGTGACGGACGGGGTCAGCCCCAGCATTTT	CASSRSDGRGQPQHF
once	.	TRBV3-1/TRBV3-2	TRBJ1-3	TGTGCCAGCAGCCAAGATCCTGGGAGCTCTGGAAACACCATATATTTT	CASSQDPGSSGNTIYF
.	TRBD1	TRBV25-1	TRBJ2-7	TGTGCCAGCAGTGTTAATACAGGGGGTTACGAGCAGTACTTC	CASSVNTGGYEQYF
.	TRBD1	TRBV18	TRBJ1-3	TGTGCCAGCTCACCCGGGACAGCCTCTGGAAACACCATATATTTT	CASSPGTASGNTIYF
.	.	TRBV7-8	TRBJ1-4	TGTGCCAGCAGCTCCTGGACAGATGAAAAACTGTTTTTT	CASSSWTDEKLFF
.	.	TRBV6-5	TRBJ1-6	TGTGCCAGCACCCCCCCGGGGGTTAACAATTCACCCCTCCACTTT	CASTPPGVNNSPLHF
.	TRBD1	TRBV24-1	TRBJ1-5	TGTGCCACCAGTGATTTACAGGGGAATCAGCCCCAGCATTTT	CATSDLQGNQPQHF
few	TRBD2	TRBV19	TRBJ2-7	TGTGCCAGTAGTGGGGACTACTACGAGCAGTACTTC	CASSGDYYEQYF
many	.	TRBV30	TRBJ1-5	TGTGCCTGGAGTGGAGGGAGGAGGGCCCAGCCCCAGCATTTT	CAWSGGRRAQPQHF
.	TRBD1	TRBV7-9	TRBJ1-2	TGTGCCAGCAGCCCAGGGACAGGGACATGGGATGGCTACACCTTC	CASSPGTGTWDGYTF
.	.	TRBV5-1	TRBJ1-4	TGCGCCAGCAGCCCAAGGATCGGGGGTTTGTCTTCAAAACTGTTTTTT	CASSPRIGGLSSKLFF
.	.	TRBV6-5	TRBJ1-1	TGTGCCAGCAGGGCGAAGGCACGGGGGACTGAAGCTTTCTTT	CASRAKARGTEAFF
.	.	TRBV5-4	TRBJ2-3	TGTGCCAGCAGCCCGGGGACACGCAGAAGCACAGATACGCAGTATTTT	CASSPGTRRSTDTQYF
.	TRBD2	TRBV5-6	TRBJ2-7	TGTGCCAGCAGGTCCACTAGCGGAGGGTTCTACGAGCAGTACTTC	CASRSTSGGFYEQYF
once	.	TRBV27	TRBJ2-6	TGTGCCAGCACCCGCGACTCTGGGGCCAACGTCCTGACTTTC	CASTRDSGANVLTF
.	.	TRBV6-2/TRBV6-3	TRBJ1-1	TGTGCCAGCAGTTGGGAGGGGAGCACTGAAGCTTTCTTT	CASSWEGSTEAFF
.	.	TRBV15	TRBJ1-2	TGTGCCACCAGCCTCAGTGGGAGATATGGCTACACCTTC	CATSLSGRYGYTF
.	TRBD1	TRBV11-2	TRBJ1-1	TGTGCCAGCAGCTTATTAACAGGGGAGGTGGCTTTCTTT	CASSLLTGEVAFF
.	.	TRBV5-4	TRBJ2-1	TGTGCCAGCAGCTTGGAGGCTGGACGGGGGGAGCAGTTCTTC	CASSLEAGRGEQFF
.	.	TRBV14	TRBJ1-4	TGTGCCAGCAGCCAGCTGAACAGGGCCGATAATGAAAAACTGTTTTTT	CASSQLNRADNEKLFF
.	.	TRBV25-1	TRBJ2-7	TGTGCCAGCAGTGCCCCAGAGGGCTACGAGCAGTACTTC	CASSAPEGYEQYF
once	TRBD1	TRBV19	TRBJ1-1	TGTGCCAGTAAAGACCGGGGACAGGGGTACACTGAAGCTTTCTTT	CASKDRGQGYTEAFF